This T cell receptor beta chain is drawn from a study of shared clonotypes between healthy human individuals. Profiling relied on immunoSEQ multiplex PCR, and the TCRdb table lists in-frame clones only, not all of them. This table has 1.4 million or so clones, approximately 98.5% appearing once. The CDR3 length is 16 residues. The J segment lost 7 bases and the V segment lost 4 bases, leaving 8 bases of the junction unmatched. CDR1 and CDR2 (germline): MDHEN, SYDVKM. Sequenced input: naive CD4+ T cells sorted from blood. As for subset: CD45RA+ positively selected. The chain recombines TRBV28 with TRBJ1-4, with 11 bases identical to TRBD1. The sequence was obtained from a man aged 30 to 39 in good health. CDR3 DNA: TGTGCCAGCAGTTCTGCGGGACAGGGGGGCGGTGAAAAACTGTTTTTT. Amino acids: CASSSAGQGGGEKLFF. Supplemented by reference TRBV28 and TRBJ1-4, the full variable domain reads DVKVTQSSRYLVKRTGEKVFLECVQDMDHENMFWYRQDPGLGLRLIYFSYDVKMKEKGDIPEGYSVSREKKERFSLILESASTNQTSMYLCASSSAGQGGGEKLFFGSGTQLSVL.